What follows describes a single TCR beta chain. Germline CDR1 SGHTA, CDR2 FQGNSA. The CDR3 extends over 17 amino acids. Unmatched junction bases numbered 8, after V lost 2 bases and J lost 4 bases. This sample was included in a study of cytomegalovirus exposure and HLA in healthy donors. Use of 60 Vbeta and 13 Jbeta primers characterized the PCR. Sequenced by immunoSEQ multiplex PCR; TCRdb stores in-frame clones only, minus some. The sample consists of about 180,000 clones, approximately 84% of them appearing once. The chain has TRBV7-2 and TRBJ2-5, with TRBD1 matching over 12 bases. The sample taken for sequencing was PBMCs. The TCR was taken from a man younger than 40 in good health and CMV-seronegative. The DNA of the CDR3 is TGTGCCAGCAGCTTACAACCAGCGGGACAGGGGGCAGAGACCCAGTACTTC. This sequence encodes CASSLQPAGQGAETQYF.